This T cell receptor beta chain was recorded in a study of metastatic and nonmetastatic thyroid tumors. Background on the study: The study looked at repertoires side by side in blood and in tumor or nodule tissue from malignant and benign thyroid patients.

Study observations and caveats: When malignant thyroid tumors were compared with benign nodules, TCR beta diversity was reportedly significantly higher in the malignant tumors. This held in both blood and tumor samples.

No treatment had been given to any patient before thyroid surgery. This clone was recorded a few times. The antigen is undetermined. Original methodology: CDR3 differences across clinicopathological groups were used to build a distant-metastasis classifier for papillary thyroid cancer. MiXCR reprocessed the PCR reads for TCRdb. TCRdb, not the authors, supplied the V and J calls. The sample includes 30,000 to 35,000 clones, over 12% of them seen just once. This CDR3 contains 14 residues. V was clipped by 0 bases and J by 3 bases, with 8 bases between them. Germline-derived CDR1 and CDR2 are MNHEY and SVGEGT.

The specimen was blood. The chain couples TRBV6-2 or TRBV6-3 to TRBJ1-1; possible D gene TRBD1, 5 bases. The receptor comes from a male donor with papillary thyroid cancer or a benign thyroid nodule (not recorded which). Some clones in this sample may be carry-over from other donors' samples. The CDR3 DNA reads as TGTGCCAGCAGTTACTCGAGGGGTGACACTGAAGCTTTCTTT. Translating it yields CASSYSRGDTEAFF.